Presented here are 15 T cell receptor beta chains from one specimen sequenced in a study of OX40 agonist ivuxolimab in advanced cancers. This table comes from immunoSEQ multiplex PCR, and its TCRdb copy is limited to in-frame clones, with some not included. Of tens of thousands of clones in the sample, 85% to 90% were seen once. The sequenced sample was CD4+ or CD8+ T cells sorted from blood, obtained in a trial of the OX40 agonist ivuxolimab. The source of these receptors is an adult with an advanced solid tumor such as melanoma, head and neck, liver or kidney cancer.

J is TRBJ1-1 and V is TRBV4-1; no reliable D call. Germline lookup yields CDR1 MGHRA and CDR2 YSYEKL. The CDR3 has 14 residues. Trimming stripped 2 bases from V and 1 base from J, with 8 bases between. The CDR3 DNA sequence: TGCGCCAGCAGCCAAACCGGGAGGAACACTGAAGCTTTCTTT. Protein sequence: CASSQTGRNTEAFF.

This chain links TRBV2 with TRBJ2-1, with D perhaps TRBD2 (5 bases). The germline V and J ends were trimmed by 4 bases and 6 bases, with 10 bases remaining between them. The CDR3 consists of 13 residues. Germline lookup yields CDR1 SNHLY and CDR2 FYNNEI. This CDR3 reads CASSGEWSNEQFF. CDR3 nucleotides: TGTGCCAGCAGTGGGGAGTGGAGCAATGAGCAGTTCTTC.

This chain links TRBV30 with TRBJ1-1; D ambiguous. The germline V gene has CDR1 GTSNPN and CDR2 SVGIG (reference sequence). The CDR3 consists of 14 residues. Trimming removed 1 base at V and 2 bases at J, with 11 bases between. The CDR3 bases are TGTGCCTGGAGTGGGGAGCACTTTAACACTGAAGCTTTCTTT. Translating it yields CAWSGEHFNTEAFF.

This clone was recorded once. The rearrangement links TRBV6-1 to TRBJ1-2; no firm D call. The V end was cut by 2 bases, the J end by 4 bases, with 11 bases between. The CDR3 loop spans 14 amino acids. Germline V CDR1 and CDR2: MNHNS, SASEGT. This CDR3 is CASSEPVLGYGYTF. The DNA of the CDR3 is TGTGCCAGCAGTGAACCCGTACTAGGCTATGGCTACACCTTC.

The V gene is TRBV7-6, the J gene TRBJ1-5, with D uncertain. Per the germline V gene, CDR1 is SGHVS and CDR2 is FNYEAQ. The length of the CDR3 is 13 residues. V gave up 5 bases and J gave up 5 bases, with 10 bases separating them. This chain's CDR3 is CASSPRQDQPQHF. The CDR3 DNA is TGTGCCAGCAGCCCGAGGCAGGATCAGCCCCAGCATTTT.

The rearrangement joins TRBV28 to TRBJ1-2, with 7 nucleotides matching TRBD1. The CDR3 is 13 amino acids. Trimming removed 7 bases from V and 7 bases from J; junction bases left unmatched: 9. Germline CDR1 and CDR2: MDHEN and SYDVKM. CDR3 amino acids: CASNPQGGGGYTF. For the CDR3, the DNA is TGTGCCAGCAACCCTCAGGGGGGCGGTGGCTACACCTTC.

This sequence joins TRBV7-3 and TRBJ2-3, with TRBD2 identical over 15 bases. Germline CDR1 reads SGHTA; CDR2 reads FQGTGA. The CDR3 runs to 16 residues. The V and J ends lost 5 bases and 4 bases, in that order; junction bases with no gene match: 4. The CDR3: CASSGLAGGPPDTQYF. CDR3 in DNA: TGTGCCAGCAGCGGACTAGCGGGGGGGCCACCAGATACGCAGTATTTT. The variable domain in full, with the rest retrieved from reference TRBV7-3 and TRBJ2-3, is GAGVSQTPSNKVTEKGKYVELRCDPISGHTALYWYRQSLGQGPEFLIYFQGTGAADDSGLPNDRFFAVRPEGSVSTLKIQRTERGDSAVYLCASSGLAGGPPDTQYFGPGTRLTVL.

The rearrangement uses TRBV5-1 and TRBJ2-1, with 13 bases aligning to TRBD2. Germline CDR1 and CDR2: SGHRS and YFSETQ. V was clipped by 4 bases and J by 2 bases; unmatched bases: 9. There are 18 residues in the CDR3. CDR3 in amino acids: CASSAGLTSGGTYNEQFF. DNA for the CDR3: TGCGCCAGCAGCGCGGGACTGACTAGCGGGGGGACCTACAATGAGCAGTTCTTC. Full variable domain (outside the CDR3, taken from reference TRBV5-1 and TRBJ2-1): KAGVTQTPRYLIKTRGQQVTLSCSPISGHRSVSWYQQTPGQGLQFLFEYFSETQRNKGNFPGRFSGRQFSNSRSEMNVSTLELGDSALYLCASSAGLTSGGTYNEQFFGPGTRLTVL.

The gene calls are TRBV6-5 and TRBJ1-1; 10 nucleotides line up with TRBD1. Germline CDR1 is MNHEY and CDR2 is SVGAGI. V gave up 3 bases and J gave up 4 bases; unmatched junction bases: 5. The CDR3 covers 15 residues. CDR3 region: CASSYPTGGSTEAFF. CDR3 DNA: TGTGCCAGCAGTTATCCGACAGGGGGCAGCACTGAAGCTTTCTTT.

This chain uses TRBV7-9 with TRBJ1-2; D is possibly TRBD1 (6 bases). From germline, CDR1 is SEHNR and CDR2 FQNEAQ (reference sequence). CDR3 length: 14 amino acids. The V gene lost 2 bases and the J gene lost 3 bases, with 10 bases spanning the gap. CDR3 residues: CASSLRGEDYGYTF. Here the CDR3 DNA reads TGTGCCAGCAGCTTAAGGGGGGAGGACTATGGCTACACCTTC.

The rearrangement joins TRBV6-1 to TRBJ2-7; 7 bases match TRBD2. Trimming at V came to 5 bases and at J to 2 bases, leaving 6 bases not matched to a gene. CDR1 MNHNS and CDR2 SASEGT come from the germline V gene. The CDR3 extends over 14 amino acids. CDR3 nucleotide sequence: TGTGCCAGCAGTATCGGCGGGAGTCCCTACGAGCAGTACTTC. It translates to CASSIGGSPYEQYF.

The rearrangement joins TRBV28 to TRBJ1-2, with D hard to call. Deletions cut 11 bases from V and 8 bases from J, with 18 bases between. Germline-derived CDR1 and CDR2 are MDHEN and SYDVKM. The CDR3 spans 12 residues. The CDR3 DNA reads as TGTGCCTCACACCGGGCCCAGTTAGGCTACACCTTC. It codes for CASHRAQLGYTF.

In this sample, this clone turned up once. The genes are TRBV6-4 and TRBJ2-3; D ambiguous. There are 14 residues in the CDR3. Deletions cut 3 bases from V and 0 bases from J, with 7 bases between. Per the germline V gene, CDR1 is MRHNA and CDR2 is SNTAGT. As DNA, the CDR3 is TGTGCCAGCAGTGAAGGGCCGAGCACAGATACGCAGTATTTT. Protein sequence: CASSEGPSTDTQYF.

The rearrangement joins TRBV27 to TRBJ1-4; D is unresolved. Germline lookup yields CDR1 MNHEY and CDR2 SMNVEV (reference sequence). The CDR3 sequence is 15 residues long. V lost 6 bases and J lost 0, with 11 bases in between. The CDR3 reads CASRPRRTTNEKLFF. The CDR3, as DNA: TGTGCCAGCAGACCTCGACGGACAACTAATGAAAAACTGTTTTTT.

The J gene is TRBJ2-5, the V gene TRBV10-3; 7 bases map to TRBD2. Germline V lookup: CDR1 ENHRY, CDR2 SYGVKD. This CDR3 has 13 residues. V lost 3 bases, J lost 5 bases, and 3 bases stayed unmatched. CDR3 sequence reads: CAISEREGETQYF. Here the CDR3 DNA reads TGTGCCATCAGTGAAAGGGAGGGTGAGACCCAGTACTTC.